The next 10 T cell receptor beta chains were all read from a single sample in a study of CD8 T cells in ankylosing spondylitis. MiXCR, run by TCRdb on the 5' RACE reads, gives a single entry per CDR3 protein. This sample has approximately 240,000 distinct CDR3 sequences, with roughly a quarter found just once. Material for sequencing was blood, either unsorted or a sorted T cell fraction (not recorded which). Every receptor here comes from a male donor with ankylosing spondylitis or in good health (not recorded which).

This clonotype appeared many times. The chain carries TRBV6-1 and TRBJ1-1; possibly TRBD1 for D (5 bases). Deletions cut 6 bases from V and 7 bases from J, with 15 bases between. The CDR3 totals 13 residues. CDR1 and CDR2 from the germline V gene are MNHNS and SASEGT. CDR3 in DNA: TGTGCCAGCAGCGAACCCTCTCAGGGTGAAGCTTTCTTT. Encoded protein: CASSEPSQGEAFF.

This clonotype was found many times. The CDR3 DNA reads TGCAGTGCTAGATCCAGGACAGCCTACAATGAGCAGTTCTTC. Translated: CSARSRTAYNEQFF. The chain couples TRBV20-1 to TRBJ2-1, with D perhaps matching TRBD1 (6 bases). Trimming cost V 2 bases and J 2 bases, with 10 bases left between them. This CDR3 is 14 amino acids long. In germline, CDR1 is DFQATT, CDR2 SNEGSKA (reference sequence).

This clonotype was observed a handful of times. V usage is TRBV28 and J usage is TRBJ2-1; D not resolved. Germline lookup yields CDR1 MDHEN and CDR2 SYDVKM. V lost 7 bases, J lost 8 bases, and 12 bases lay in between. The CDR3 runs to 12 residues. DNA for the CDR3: TGTGCCAGCAAGGATGGAAGACATGAGCAGTTCTTC. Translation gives CASKDGRHEQFF.

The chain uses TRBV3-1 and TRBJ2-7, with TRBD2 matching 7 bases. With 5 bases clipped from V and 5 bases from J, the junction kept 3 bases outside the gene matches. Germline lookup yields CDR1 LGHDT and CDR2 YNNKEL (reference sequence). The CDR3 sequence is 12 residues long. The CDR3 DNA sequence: TGTGCCAGCAGCGACCGGGGGGACGAGCAGTACTTC. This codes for CASSDRGDEQYF.

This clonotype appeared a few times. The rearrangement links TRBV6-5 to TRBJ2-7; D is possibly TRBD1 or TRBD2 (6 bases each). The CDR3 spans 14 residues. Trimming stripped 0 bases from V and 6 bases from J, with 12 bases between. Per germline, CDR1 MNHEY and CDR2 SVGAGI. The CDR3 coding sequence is TGTGCCAGCAGTTACTCTGGCAGGGGAGGCGAGCAGTACTTC. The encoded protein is CASSYSGRGGEQYF.

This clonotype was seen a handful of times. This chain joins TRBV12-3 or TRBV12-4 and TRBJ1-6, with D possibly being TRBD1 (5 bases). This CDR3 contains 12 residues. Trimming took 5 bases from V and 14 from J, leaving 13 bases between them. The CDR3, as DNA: TGTGCCAGCAGTCAAGGACACGGAGCCCTCCACTTT. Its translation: CASSQGHGALHF.

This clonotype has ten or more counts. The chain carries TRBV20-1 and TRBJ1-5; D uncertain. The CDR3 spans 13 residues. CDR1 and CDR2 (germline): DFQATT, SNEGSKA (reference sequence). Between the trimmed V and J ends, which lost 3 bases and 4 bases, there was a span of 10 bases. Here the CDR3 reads CSASLTDNQPQHF. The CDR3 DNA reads TGCAGTGCTAGTCTAACAGATAATCAGCCCCAGCATTTT.

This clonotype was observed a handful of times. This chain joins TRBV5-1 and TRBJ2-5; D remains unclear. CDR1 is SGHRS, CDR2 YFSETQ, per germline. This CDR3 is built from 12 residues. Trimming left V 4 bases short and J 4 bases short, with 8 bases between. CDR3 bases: TGCGCCAGCAGCGAATGGGGAGAGACCCAGTACTTC. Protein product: CASSEWGETQYF.

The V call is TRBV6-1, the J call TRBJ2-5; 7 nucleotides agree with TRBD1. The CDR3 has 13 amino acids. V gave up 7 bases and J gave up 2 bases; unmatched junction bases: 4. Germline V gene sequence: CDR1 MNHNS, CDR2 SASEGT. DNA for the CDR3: TGTGCCAGCACTCGGGACAGACAAGAGACCCAGTACTTC. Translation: CASTRDRQETQYF.

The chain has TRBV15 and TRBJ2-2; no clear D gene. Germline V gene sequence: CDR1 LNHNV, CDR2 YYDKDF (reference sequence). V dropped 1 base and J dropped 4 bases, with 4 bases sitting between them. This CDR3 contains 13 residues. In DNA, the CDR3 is TGTGCCACCAGCAGAGGACTCACCGGGGAGCTGTTTTTT. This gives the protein CATSRGLTGELFF. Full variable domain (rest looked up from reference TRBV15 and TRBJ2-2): DAMVIQNPRYQVTQFGKPVTLSCSQTLNHNVMYWYQQKSSQAPKLLFHYYDKDFNNEADTPDNFQSRRPNTSFCFLDIRSPGLGDTAMYLCATSRGLTGELFFGEGSRLTVL.